The clone carrying this T cell receptor (beta chain) has a handful of counts. Each CDR3 protein gets one entry after TCRdb re-called the PCR reads with MiXCR. The sample lists about 640,000 distinct CDR3 sequences, nearly 20% occurring once. Germline CDR1 SGDLS, CDR2 YYNGEE. The V and J ends lost 0 bases and 3 bases, in that order; junction bases with no gene match: 16. The CDR3 consists of 19 residues. The source of the sample is a study of molecular identifiers for immune sequencing clone quantification. The chain couples TRBV9 to TRBJ2-5; 8 nucleotides match TRBD1. This sequence was found in a human donor in good health. Some libraries in this study had Jurkat cell RNA spiked in. The sample was naive CD8+ T cells from blood, with Jurkat cell RNA spiked in. Stated subset: FACS-sorted CD8+CD4-CCR7+CD45RA+ naive T cells. The CDR3 spells CASSVEGPRAGQAEETQYF. In DNA, the CDR3 is TGTGCCAGCAGCGTAGAAGGCCCGCGCGCGGGACAGGCCGAAGAGACCCAGTACTTC.